These 13 T cell receptor beta chains were sequenced from one sample in a study of breast tumors, draining lymph nodes, adjacent tissues. A single record per CDR3 protein comes from TCRdb applying MiXCR to the multiplex PCR reads. The sample yields 150,000 to 200,000 distinct CDR3 sequences, roughly a third seen once. Axillary draining lymph nodes of breast cancer patients supplied the node samples. Sample: axillary lymph node tissue. These receptors were obtained from a female donor with breast cancer. Some clones in this sample may be carry-over from other donors' samples.

This clonotype has ten or more counts. This chain joins TRBV19 and TRBJ1-2, with 10 bases aligning to TRBD1. The CDR3 covers 13 residues. V lost 8 bases and J lost 4; bases outside the gene matches: 4. Germline-derived CDR1 and CDR2 are LNHDA and SQIVND (reference sequence). CDR3 bases: TGTGCCAGTGACAGGGGGCTGGGCTATGGCTACACCTTC. Translating gives CASDRGLGYGYTF.

Worth noting for this clonotype: This likely comes from a read error, as the CDR3 has no conserved phenylalanine or tryptophan at its end. The limits of the CDR3 on the DNA are not certain, so only TCRdb's listed CDR3 is given. This chain links TRBV7-2 with TRBJ2-2; the listed D gene, TRBD1, was not tested against the DNA. The CDR3 numbers 11 amino acids, ends counted. Per germline, CDR1 SGHTA and CDR2 FQGNSA. The CDR3 loop reads CASSFFPGRGA.

This clonotype was detected ten times or more. The chain joins TRBV3-1 to TRBJ2-3, with D unclear. Between the trimmed V and J ends, which lost 1 base and 10 bases, there was a span of 12 bases. Looked up from germline, CDR1 is LGHDT and CDR2 is YNNKEL (reference sequence). The CDR3 spans 13 residues. CDR3 nucleotides: TGTGCCAGCAGCCAAGTCATAGGCCTGGCGCAGTATTTT. Translation gives CASSQVIGLAQYF.

Comment on this clonotype: This may arise from a read error, as a much more abundant clone is one base away. No conserved phenylalanine or tryptophan is present at the end of the CDR3, so a read error is the likely explanation. The gene calls are TRBV7-7 and TRBJ2-5; D possibly corresponds to TRBD2 (6 bases). Germline CDR1 SSHAT, CDR2 FNYEAQ (reference sequence). There are 14 residues in the CDR3. CDR3 sequence (DNA): TGTGCTAGCAGCCGGACGGGGGTTGGAGAGACCCAGTACCTC. Translation: CASSRTGVGETQYL.

The table lists this clonotype with many counts. The chain is built from TRBV12-3 or TRBV12-4 and TRBJ1-5; D is unclear. Trimming stripped 7 bases from V and 6 bases from J, with 13 bases between. This CDR3 region has 13 residues. DNA of the CDR3: TGTGCCAGCACGGGCGAGGTATTTCAGCCCCAGCATTTT. Translation: CASTGEVFQPQHF.

V and J are TRBV25-1 and TRBJ2-1, with 11 bases lining up with TRBD2. The V segment lost 5 bases and the J segment 7 bases; nucleotides outside the gene matches: 7. Germline V gene lookup returns CDR1 MGHDK and CDR2 SYGVNS. This CDR3 contains 15 residues. The CDR3 is CASSSDSGRGNEQFF. The CDR3 DNA follows: TGTGCCAGCAGTTCGGATAGCGGGAGGGGGAATGAGCAGTTCTTC.

This clonotype has just one count. J is TRBJ2-1 and V is TRBV2, with D uncertain. Looked up from germline, CDR1 is SNHLY and CDR2 is FYNNEI. V lost 4 bases to trimming and J lost 4 bases, with 11 bases between them. The CDR3 runs to 14 residues. The chain's CDR3 is CASSVVTGYNEQFF. The CDR3 DNA reads as TGTGCCAGCAGTGTAGTAACGGGTTACAATGAGCAGTTCTTC.

Points on this clonotype: It is likely a read error, because the conserved phenylalanine at the end of the CDR3 is missing. V usage is TRBV2 and J usage is TRBJ1-2; D is perhaps TRBD1 (5 bases). With 6 bases removed from V and 2 bases from J, the gap between germline ends came to 16 bases. The germline V gene encodes CDR1 SNHLY and CDR2 FYNNEI. The CDR3 totals 15 residues. The CDR3 sequence is CASRDDYGGNYGYTL. For the CDR3, the DNA is TGTGCCAGCAGGGACGACTACGGGGGAAACTATGGCTACACCCTC.

This clonotype was seen repeatedly, ten times or more. The rearrangement joins TRBV12-3 or TRBV12-4 to TRBJ1-4; no definite D call. Trimming shortened V by 5 bases and J by 7 bases, and 17 bases separated the two germline ends. The CDR3 length is 15 residues. CDR3 in amino acids: CASSLGDTEREKLFF. CDR3 DNA: TGTGCCAGCAGTCTTGGTGATACAGAGCGTGAAAAACTGTTTTTT.

The table lists this clonotype with many counts. The chain combines TRBV10-3 with TRBJ2-1, with a possible D match to TRBD2 (6 bases). Germline-derived CDR1 and CDR2 are ENHRY and SYGVKD. Trimming took 5 bases from V and 0 from J, leaving 11 bases between them. The CDR3 has 15 amino acids. The CDR3 loop is CAISMGGGSYNEQFF. For the CDR3, the DNA is TGTGCCATCAGTATGGGGGGTGGCTCCTACAATGAGCAGTTCTTC.

This clonotype was counted a few times. The chain joins TRBV6-5 to TRBJ1-4; D is unclear. V lost 7 bases and J 10 bases, leaving 19 bases between the germline ends. Looked up from germline, CDR1 is MNHEY and CDR2 is SVGAGI. The CDR3 is 14 residues long. The DNA for the CDR3 is TGTGCCAGCAAACCCGGTAGCCGAAGCGGAAAACTGTTTTTT. It is translated as CASKPGSRSGKLFF.

J is TRBJ2-7 and V is TRBV6-2 or TRBV6-3, with 7 nucleotides matching TRBD2. Germline V gene data show CDR1 as MNHEY and CDR2 as SVGEGT. This CDR3 has 16 residues. V trimming: 5 bases; J trimming: 2 bases; junction bases outside the gene matches: 12. CDR3 loop: CASSDPSRGVTYEQYF. CDR3 in DNA: TGTGCCAGCAGTGACCCCTCCCGGGGGGTCACCTACGAGCAGTACTTC.

The chain carries TRBV29-1 and TRBJ1-1; D gene ambiguous. Germline CDR1 is SQVTM and CDR2 is ANQGSEA. The CDR3 extends over 11 amino acids. Between the trimmed V and J ends, which lost 1 base and 0 bases, there was a span of 0 bases. As DNA, the CDR3 is TGCAGCGTTGAAGTGAACACTGAAGCTTTCTTT. This gives the protein CSVEVNTEAFF.